Described below is a single T cell receptor beta chain sequence and its context. V lost 6 bases and J lost 0; bases outside the gene matches: 7. CDR1 and CDR2 (germline): SNHLY, FYNNEI. This CDR3 region has 16 residues. This sample was taken from a study of blood T cell repertoires in COVID-19. Overall study: PBMCs, B-cell-depleted T cells, or T cells provided the cDNA or gDNA that made up the material.

The authors' processing: Amplified reference gene primers provided the basis for estimating nucleated cell counts. Data came from immunoSEQ multiplex PCR; TCRdb stores just in-frame clones and leaves some out. V, J and clone size are taken as reported in that table, and D and trimming were inferred from the DNA itself. The sample consists of under 130,000 clones, about 85% of them appearing once. The chain is built from TRBV2 and TRBJ1-4, with 7 bases fitting TRBD1. Sequencing was carried out using peripheral blood. This clonotype was obtained from a man aged 45-65 years in a cohort sampled during active COVID-19. CDR3 DNA: TGTGCCAGCAGCGTGAACAGGGGAGCAACTAATGAAAAACTGTTTTTT. This codes for CASSVNRGATNEKLFF.